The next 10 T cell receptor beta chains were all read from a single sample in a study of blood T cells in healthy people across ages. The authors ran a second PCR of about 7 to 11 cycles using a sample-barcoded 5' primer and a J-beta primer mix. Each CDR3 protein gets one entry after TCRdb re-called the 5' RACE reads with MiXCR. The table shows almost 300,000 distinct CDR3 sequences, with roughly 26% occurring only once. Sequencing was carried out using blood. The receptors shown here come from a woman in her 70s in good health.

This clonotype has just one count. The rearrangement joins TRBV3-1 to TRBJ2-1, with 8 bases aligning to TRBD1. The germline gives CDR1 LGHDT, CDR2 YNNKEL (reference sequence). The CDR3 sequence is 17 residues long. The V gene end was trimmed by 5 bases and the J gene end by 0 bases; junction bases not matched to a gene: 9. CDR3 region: CASSTARTGSSYNEQFF. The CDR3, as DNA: TGTGCCAGCAGCACTGCTCGGACAGGGAGCTCCTACAATGAGCAGTTCTTC.

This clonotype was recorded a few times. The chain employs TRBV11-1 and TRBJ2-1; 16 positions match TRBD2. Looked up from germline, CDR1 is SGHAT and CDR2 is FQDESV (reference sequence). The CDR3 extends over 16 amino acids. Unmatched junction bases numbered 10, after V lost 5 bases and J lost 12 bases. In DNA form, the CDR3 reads TGTGCCAGCAGCCCCAGGAAGGGACTAGCGGGAGGGGGGCAGTTCTTC. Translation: CASSPRKGLAGGGQFF.

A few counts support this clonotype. The CDR3 region is CSANNRDSKTIEQFF. The CDR3 nucleotides read TGCAGTGCTAACAATCGGGACTCGAAGACCATTGAGCAGTTCTTC. The chain employs TRBV20-1 and TRBJ2-5, with a weak D call TRBD2 (6 bases). Judging by the DNA end, TRBJ2-1 fits better; the J call may be wrong. There are 15 residues in the CDR3. Per germline, CDR1 DFQATT and CDR2 SNEGSKA (reference sequence).

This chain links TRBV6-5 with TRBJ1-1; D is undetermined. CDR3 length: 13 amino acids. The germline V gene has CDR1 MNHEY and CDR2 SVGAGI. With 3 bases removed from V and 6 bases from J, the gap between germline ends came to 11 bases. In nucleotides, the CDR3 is TGTGCCAGCAGTTATAAGTGGAGAGCTGAAGCTTTCTTT. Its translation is CASSYKWRAEAFF.

The CDR3 region is CASSTPGQGNTEAFF. The CDR3 DNA sequence: TGTGCCAGCAGCACTCCGGGACAGGGTAACACTGAAGCTTTCTTT. The chain recombines TRBV5-6 with TRBJ1-1; 9 bases align to TRBD1. V gave up 4 bases and J gave up 2 bases; unmatched junction bases: 6. Germline V gene lookup returns CDR1 SGHDT and CDR2 YYEEEE. The CDR3 consists of 15 residues.

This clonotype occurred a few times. The CDR3 is CSAPSYGDNEQFF. The CDR3 DNA follows: TGCAGTGCTCCCTCTTACGGGGACAATGAGCAGTTCTTC. The rearrangement uses TRBV20-1 and TRBJ2-1; TRBD2 is a possible D gene (5 bases). The germline V and J ends were trimmed by 5 bases and 5 bases, with 13 bases remaining between them. The CDR3 extends over 13 amino acids. CDR1 and CDR2 from the germline V gene are DFQATT and SNEGSKA (reference sequence).

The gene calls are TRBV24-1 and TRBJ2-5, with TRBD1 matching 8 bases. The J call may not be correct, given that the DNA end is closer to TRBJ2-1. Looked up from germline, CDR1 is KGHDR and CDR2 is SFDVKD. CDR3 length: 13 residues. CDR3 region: CATSARGRNEQFF. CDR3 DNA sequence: TGTGCCACCAGTGCCAGGGGGCGGAATGAGCAGTTCTTC.

CDR3 coding DNA: TGCGCCAGCAGTGAGTCGGGGACAAGAAGCACCGGGGAGCTGTTTTTT. Translating it yields CASSESGTRSTGELFF. The chain has TRBV10-1 and TRBJ2-2; a possible D gene is TRBD1 (6 bases). The CDR3 is 16 amino acids. Germline CDR1 WNHNN, CDR2 SYGVQD (reference sequence). The V end lost 0 bases, the J end lost 4 bases, and 12 bases lay between the germline ends.

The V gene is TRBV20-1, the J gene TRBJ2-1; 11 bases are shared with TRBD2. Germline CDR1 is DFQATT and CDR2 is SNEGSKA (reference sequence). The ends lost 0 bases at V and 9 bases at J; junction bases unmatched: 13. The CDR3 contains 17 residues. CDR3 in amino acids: CSARDDETSGKVGEQFF. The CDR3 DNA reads TGCAGTGCTAGAGATGACGAGACTAGCGGGAAAGTCGGTGAGCAGTTCTTC.

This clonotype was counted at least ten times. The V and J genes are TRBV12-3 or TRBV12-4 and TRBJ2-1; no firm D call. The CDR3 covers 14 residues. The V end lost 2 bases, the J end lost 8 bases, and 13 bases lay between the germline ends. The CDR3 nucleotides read TGTGCCAGCAGTTTAATCCCATTAACCCATGAGCAGTTCTTC. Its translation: CASSLIPLTHEQFF.